This T cell receptor (beta chain) comes out of a study of blood T cell repertoires in COVID-19. Study background: Sites in the United States, Italy and Spain provided acute and convalescent COVID-19 samples. T cells, B-cell-depleted T cells, or PBMCs provided the cDNA or gDNA that served as material.

As handled by the study authors: Reference gene primer amplification gave estimated nucleated cell counts. Clones were sequenced by immunoSEQ multiplex PCR, and TCRdb holds only the in-frame ones, with some missing. V and J calls and clone size come straight from that table; D and trimming were deduced from the DNA. The sample shows more than 50,000 clones, 60% to 75% of them seen only once. Unmatched junction bases numbered 12, after V lost 6 bases and J lost 4 bases. This CDR3 region has 16 residues. Germline assignment: CDR1 SNHLY and CDR2 FYNNEI. The sequence derives from a woman over 75 with acute or convalescent COVID-19. The sample comprised peripheral blood. The gene calls are TRBV2 and TRBJ1-1; TRBD1 matches at 9 bases. The chain's CDR3 is CASSAVRTGVGTEAFF. Written as DNA, the CDR3 is TGTGCCAGCAGCGCAGTAAGGACAGGGGTTGGCACTGAAGCTTTCTTT.